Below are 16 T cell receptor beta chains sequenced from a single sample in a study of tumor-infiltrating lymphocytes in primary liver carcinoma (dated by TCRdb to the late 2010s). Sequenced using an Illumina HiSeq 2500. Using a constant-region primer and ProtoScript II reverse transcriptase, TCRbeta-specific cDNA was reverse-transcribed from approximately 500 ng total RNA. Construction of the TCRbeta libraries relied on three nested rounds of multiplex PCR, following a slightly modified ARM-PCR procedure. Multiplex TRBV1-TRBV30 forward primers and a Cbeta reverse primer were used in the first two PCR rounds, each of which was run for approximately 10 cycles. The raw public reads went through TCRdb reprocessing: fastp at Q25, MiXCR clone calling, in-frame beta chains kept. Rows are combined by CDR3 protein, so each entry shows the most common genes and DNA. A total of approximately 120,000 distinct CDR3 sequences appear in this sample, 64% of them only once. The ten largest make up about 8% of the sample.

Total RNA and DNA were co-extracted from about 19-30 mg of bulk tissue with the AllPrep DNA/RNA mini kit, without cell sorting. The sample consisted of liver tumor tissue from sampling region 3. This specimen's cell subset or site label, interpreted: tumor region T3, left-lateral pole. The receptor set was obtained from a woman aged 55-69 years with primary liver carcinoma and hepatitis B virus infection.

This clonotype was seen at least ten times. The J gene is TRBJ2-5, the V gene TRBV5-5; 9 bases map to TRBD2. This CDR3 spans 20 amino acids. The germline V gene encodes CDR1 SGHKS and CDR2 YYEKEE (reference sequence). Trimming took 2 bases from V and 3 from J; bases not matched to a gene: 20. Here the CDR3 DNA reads TGTGCCAGCAGCTTTTCCCCTAAAGCGGGGGGTTGGCGTCCAGAAGAGACCCAGTACTTC. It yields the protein CASSFSPKAGGWRPEETQYF.

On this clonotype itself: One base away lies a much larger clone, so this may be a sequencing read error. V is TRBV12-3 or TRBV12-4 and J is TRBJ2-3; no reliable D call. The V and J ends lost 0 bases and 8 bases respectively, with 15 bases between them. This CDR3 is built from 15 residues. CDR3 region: CASSLAHSWESTQYF. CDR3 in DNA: TGTGCCAGCAGTTTAGCGCACAGTTGGGAAAGTACGCAGTATTTT.

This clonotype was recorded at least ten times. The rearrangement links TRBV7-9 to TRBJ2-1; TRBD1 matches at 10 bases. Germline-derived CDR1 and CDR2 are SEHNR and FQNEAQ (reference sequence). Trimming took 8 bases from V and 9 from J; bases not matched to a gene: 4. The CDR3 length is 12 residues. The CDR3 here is CASETGGGEQFF. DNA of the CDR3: TGTGCCAGCGAGACAGGGGGCGGTGAGCAGTTCTTC.

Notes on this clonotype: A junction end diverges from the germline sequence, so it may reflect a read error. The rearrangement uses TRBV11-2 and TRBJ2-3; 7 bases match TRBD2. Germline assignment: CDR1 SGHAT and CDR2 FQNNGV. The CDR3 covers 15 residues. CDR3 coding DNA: TGTACCAGCAGCCCTGGAGTAGCGGGCCCAGATACGCGGTATTTT. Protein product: CTSSPGVAGPDTRYF.

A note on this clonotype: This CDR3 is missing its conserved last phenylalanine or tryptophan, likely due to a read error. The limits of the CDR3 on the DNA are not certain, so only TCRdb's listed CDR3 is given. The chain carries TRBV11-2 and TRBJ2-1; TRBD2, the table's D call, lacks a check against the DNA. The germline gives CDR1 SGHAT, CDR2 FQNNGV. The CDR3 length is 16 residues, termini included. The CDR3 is CASSLDRESSGRALFL.

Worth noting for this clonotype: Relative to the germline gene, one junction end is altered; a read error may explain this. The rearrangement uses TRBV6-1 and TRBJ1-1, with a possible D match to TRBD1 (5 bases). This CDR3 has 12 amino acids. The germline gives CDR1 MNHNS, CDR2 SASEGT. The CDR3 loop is CDSSEVGTFPNF. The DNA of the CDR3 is TGTGACAGCAGTGAAGTTGGGACGTTCCCCAACTTT.

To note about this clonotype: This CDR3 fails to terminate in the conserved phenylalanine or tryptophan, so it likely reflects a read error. CDR3 nucleotide sequence: TGTGCCAGCAGCTTAGGAACTAACGGGAAGCTTGGGCAGTTCTCC. Its translation is CASSLGTNGKLGQFS. The chain couples TRBV11-3 to TRBJ2-1; D is perhaps TRBD2 (5 bases). Trimming pared 1 base from V and 12 bases from J, leaving 19 bases between. Per germline, CDR1 SGHNT and CDR2 YENEEA. CDR3 length: 15 residues.

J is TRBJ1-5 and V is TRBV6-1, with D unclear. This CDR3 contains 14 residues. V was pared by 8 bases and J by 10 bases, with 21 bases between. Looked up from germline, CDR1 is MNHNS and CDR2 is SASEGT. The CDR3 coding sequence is TGTGCCAGCCAAACGGAGGGAGGCCCTCAACCCCAGCATTTT. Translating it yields CASQTEGGPQPQHF.

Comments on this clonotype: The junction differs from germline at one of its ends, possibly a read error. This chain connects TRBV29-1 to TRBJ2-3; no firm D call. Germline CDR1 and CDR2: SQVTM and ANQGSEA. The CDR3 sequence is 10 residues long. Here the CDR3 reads CNSYTDTPYF. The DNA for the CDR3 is TGCAACTCCTACACAGATACGCCGTATTTT.

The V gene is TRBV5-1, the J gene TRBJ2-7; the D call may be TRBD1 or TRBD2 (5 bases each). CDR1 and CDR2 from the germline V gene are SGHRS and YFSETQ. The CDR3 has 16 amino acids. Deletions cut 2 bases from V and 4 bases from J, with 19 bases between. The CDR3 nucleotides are TGCGCCAGCAGCTTTGGGACCGCCGTGGTGACTTACGAGCAGTACTTC. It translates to CASSFGTAVVTYEQYF.

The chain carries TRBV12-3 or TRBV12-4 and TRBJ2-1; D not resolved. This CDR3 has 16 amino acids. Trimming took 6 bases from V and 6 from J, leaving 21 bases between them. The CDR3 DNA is TGTGCCAGCAGCCCCCTCACTATCGGAAGTAGCAATGAGCAGTTCTTC. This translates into CASSPLTIGSSNEQFF.

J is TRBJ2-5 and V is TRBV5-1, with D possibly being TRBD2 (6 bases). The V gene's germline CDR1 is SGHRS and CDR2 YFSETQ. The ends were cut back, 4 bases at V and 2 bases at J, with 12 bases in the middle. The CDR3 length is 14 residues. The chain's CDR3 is CASSTGLRQETQYF. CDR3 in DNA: TGCGCCAGCAGCACCGGACTAAGACAAGAGACCCAGTACTTC.

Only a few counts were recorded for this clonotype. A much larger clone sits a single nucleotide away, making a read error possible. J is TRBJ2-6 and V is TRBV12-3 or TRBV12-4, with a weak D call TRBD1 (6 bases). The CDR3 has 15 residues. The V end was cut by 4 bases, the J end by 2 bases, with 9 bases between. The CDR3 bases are TGTGCCAGCAGTTCCTGGACAGCTGGGGCCAACGTCCTGACTTTC. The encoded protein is CASSSWTAGANVLTF.

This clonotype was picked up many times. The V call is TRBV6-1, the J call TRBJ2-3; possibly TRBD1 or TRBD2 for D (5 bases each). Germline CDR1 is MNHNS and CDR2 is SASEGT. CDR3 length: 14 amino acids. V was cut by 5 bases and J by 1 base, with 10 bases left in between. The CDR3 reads CASSKQGGTDTQYF. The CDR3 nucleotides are TGTGCCAGCAGTAAGCAGGGAGGCACAGATACGCAGTATTTT.

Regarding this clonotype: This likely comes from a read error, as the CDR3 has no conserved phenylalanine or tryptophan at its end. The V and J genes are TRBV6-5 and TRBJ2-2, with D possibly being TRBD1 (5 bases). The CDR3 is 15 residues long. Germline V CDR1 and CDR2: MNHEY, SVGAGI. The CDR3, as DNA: TGTGCCGGCAGGGATGGGGATCGGGACACCGGGGAGCTGTTTCTT. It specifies CAGRDGDRDTGELFL.

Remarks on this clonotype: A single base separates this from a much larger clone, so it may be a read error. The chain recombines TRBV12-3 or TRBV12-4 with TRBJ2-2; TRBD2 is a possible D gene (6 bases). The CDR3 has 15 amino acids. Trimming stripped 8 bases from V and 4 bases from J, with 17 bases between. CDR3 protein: CASPASDPGTGELFF. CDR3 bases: TGTGCCAGCCCGGCTAGCGACCCGGGCACCGGGGAGCTGTTTTTT.